This T cell receptor (beta chain) derives from a study of T cells in Graves' hyperthyroidism and ophthalmopathy. This CDR3 contains 13 residues. Trimming removed 4 bases at V and 0 bases at J, with 6 bases between. Germline V gene data show CDR1 as MDHEN and CDR2 as SYDVKM. This clonotype was observed many times. Template material for amplifying TCR beta CDR3 regions consisted of RNA transcripts. The HTBI set primed first-round TCR CDR3 RT-PCR. TCRdb re-called the multiplex PCR reads through MiXCR, storing one row per CDR3 protein. The table shows about 520,000 distinct CDR3 sequences, with around 22% occurring only once.

This receptor was taken from a woman aged 25 to 45 with Graves' ophthalmopathy. The sequenced sample was blood. The chain employs TRBV28 and TRBJ1-1; D uncertain. CDR3 region: CASSSSMNTEAFF. The CDR3 DNA sequence: TGTGCCAGCAGTTCCAGTATGAACACTGAAGCTTTCTTT.